The rows below give T cell receptor beta chains drawn from one sample of a study of cytomegalovirus exposure and HLA in healthy donors. Assay used: immunoSEQ multiplex PCR; TCRdb lists only in-frame clones, some missing. The sample shows some 80,000 clones, approximately 96% of them seen only once. Sequenced input: PBMCs. The receptors derive from a young woman in good health and CMV-seronegative. The CDR3 runs from the conserved cysteine through the conserved F or W. D genes are given only for firm matches. Not all rows give a size; the values are once, few, many and, for expanded clones, a class.

clone size	V gene	CDR3 length	J gene	D gene	CDR3 DNA	CDR3 protein
-	TRBV5-1	17	TRBJ2-3	TRBD2	TGCGCCAGCAGCTTGGAACTAGCGGGAGTGAGCACAGATACGCAGTATTTT	CASSLELAGVSTDTQYF
once	TRBV4-1	16	TRBJ1-5	-	TGCGCCAGCAGCCAACAGACAGAGATAATCAATCAGCCCCAGCATTTT	CASSQQTEIINQPQHF
once	TRBV27	16	TRBJ1-1	-	TGTGCCAGCAGTTTCATCGACAGTAGGGGCCACGGAGAAGCTTTCTTT	CASSFIDSRGHGEAFF
-	TRBV28	15	TRBJ2-1	-	TGTGCCAGCAGTTTCGTAGGACTTACCTACAATGAGCAGTTCTTC	CASSFVGLTYNEQFF
-	TRBV6-5	11	TRBJ1-2	-	TGTGCCAGCACCAACAGCTATGGCTACACCTTC	CASTNSYGYTF
-	TRBV6-5	13	TRBJ2-1	-	TGTGCCAGCAGTCACCCAGGATACAATGAGCAGTTCTTC	CASSHPGYNEQFF
-	TRBV9	18	TRBJ2-2	-	TGTGCCAGCAGCGTAGGCGACACACTCCTGGGGCACACCGGGGAGCTGTTTTTT	CASSVGDTLLGHTGELFF
-	TRBV4-1	18	TRBJ2-1	TRBD2	TGCGCCAGCAGTCCCACTAGCGGGAGGTCGCTCTCCTACAATGAGCAGTTCTTC	CASSPTSGRSLSYNEQFF
-	TRBV18	16	TRBJ2-3	-	TGTGCCAGCTCACCAAATCAAGCTGTAAGCACAGATACGCAGTATTTT	CASSPNQAVSTDTQYF
-	TRBV6-5	16	TRBJ2-7	-	TGTGCCAGCAGCTACTCCCCCAGTACCTCCTCCTACGAGCAGTACTTC	CASSYSPSTSSYEQYF
-	TRBV2	14	TRBJ1-1	-	TGTGCCAGCAGTGTCCTGACAGGGAACACTGAAGCTTTCTTT	CASSVLTGNTEAFF
-	TRBV6-6	15	TRBJ2-3	TRBD2	TGTGCCAGCAGTCCACAGGGACTAGCGCCCGATACGCAGTATTTT	CASSPQGLAPDTQYF
-	TRBV11-2	14	TRBJ1-1	-	TGTGCCAGCAGCTTTAGAAAACAGGGCACTGAAGCTTTCTTT	CASSFRKQGTEAFF
-	TRBV10-1	17	TRBJ2-5	-	TGCGCCAGCAGTGAGATCCTATCTACGGAGGCAACGGGGACCCAGTACTTC	CASSEILSTEATGTQYF
-	TRBV10-1	16	TRBJ2-1	TRBD1	TGCGCCAGCAGTGAGGGAGGGACAGGGAAGGGCAATGAGCAGTTCTTC	CASSEGGTGKGNEQFF
-	TRBV4-1	19	TRBJ2-3	TRBD2	TGCGCCAGCAGCCAAGATGCCCCCTTGACTAGCGGGAGTACAGATACGCAGTATTTT	CASSQDAPLTSGSTDTQYF
-	TRBV12-1	15	TRBJ2-1	-	TGTGCCAGCAGCTGCGCGGGACTAGCGGGAAAAGAGCAGTTCTTC	CASSCAGLAGKEQFF
-	TRBV5-4	16	TRBJ2-2	TRBD2	TGTGCCAGCAGCTGGGGACTAGCGGGAGTTACCGGGGAGCTGTTTTTT	CASSWGLAGVTGELFF
-	TRBV6-5	15	TRBJ1-4	-	TGTGCCACTATGCGAGCGGGGGCAACTAATGAAAAACTGTTTTTT	CATMRAGATNEKLFF
-	TRBV28	16	TRBJ2-5	-	TGTGCCAGCAGTTTGGGTCGGGAGTGGGGGAGAGAGACCCAGTACTTC	CASSLGREWGRETQYF
-	TRBV19	15	TRBJ2-7	-	TGTGCCAGTAGTATGGCGGGCAACCATCTCTACGAGCAGTACTTC	CASSMAGNHLYEQYF
-	TRBV7-2	16	TRBJ1-4	TRBD1	TGTGCCAGCAGCTTTAGCGGGACAGGGAGAAATGAAAAACTGTTTTTT	CASSFSGTGRNEKLFF
-	TRBV6-4	18	TRBJ1-6	-	TGTGCCAGGAGTATACCGGGACCGGGAGCGTGGTCGGAATCACCCCTCCACTTT	CARSIPGPGAWSESPLHF
-	TRBV5-6	15	TRBJ2-7	TRBD2	TGTGCCAGCAGCCCAGGACTAGCGGGAGGCTACGAGCAGTACTTC	CASSPGLAGGYEQYF
-	TRBV7-9	14	TRBJ1-2	-	TGTGCCAGCAGCCCCTGGGGGGGTGACTATGGCTACACCTTC	CASSPWGGDYGYTF
-	TRBV19	16	TRBJ2-5	-	TGTGCCAGTAGTATGGTCGGCACAGTGTCTCAAGAGACCCAGTACTTC	CASSMVGTVSQETQYF
-	TRBV5-1	14	TRBJ2-7	TRBD1	TGCGCCAGCAGTCAAACCGGGACAGCCTACGAGCAGTACTTC	CASSQTGTAYEQYF
-	TRBV7-2	16	TRBJ2-7	TRBD2	TGTGCCAGCAGCCCGGAATCGGGACTAGCTTTCTACGAGCAGTACTTC	CASSPESGLAFYEQYF
-	TRBV5-1	20	TRBJ2-1	TRBD2	TGCGCCAGCAGCCCAACCGACAGGGTCTTAGGGACTAGCGGGATTCGGGAGCAGTTCTTC	CASSPTDRVLGTSGIREQFF
-	TRBV6-5	12	TRBJ1-4	-	TGTGCCAGCAGTTCGAGAGGAGAAAAACTGTTTTTT	CASSSRGEKLFF
-	TRBV5-4	14	TRBJ2-7	TRBD1	TGTGCCAGCAGCCTGGGGACAGGGTGGAACGAGCAGTACTTC	CASSLGTGWNEQYF
-	TRBV5-1	17	TRBJ2-1	TRBD2	TGCGCCAGCAGGCCACTTCTAGCGGGAGGTCGGGGGGATGAGCAGTTCTTC	CASRPLLAGGRGDEQFF
-	TRBV12-5	15	TRBJ2-2	TRBD1	TGTGCTAGTGGTCACTGGACAGGGGCAACCGGGGAGCTGTTTTTT	CASGHWTGATGELFF
-	TRBV4-1	14	TRBJ2-6	-	TGCGCCAGCAGCTTTAACTCTGGGGCCAACGTCCTGACTTTC	CASSFNSGANVLTF
-	TRBV7-9	13	TRBJ2-5	TRBD2	TGTGCCACCTCGGGAGGGAGAGGGGAGACCCAGTACTTC	CATSGGRGETQYF
-	TRBV9	18	TRBJ2-1	TRBD1	TGTGCCAGCAGCGTAGGGACAGGGACGCCGAAGTCCTACAATGAGCAGTTCTTC	CASSVGTGTPKSYNEQFF
-	TRBV28	15	TRBJ2-1	TRBD1	TGTGCCAGCAGTGGACAGGCCGCGGGTAACAATGAGCAGTTCTTC	CASSGQAAGNNEQFF
-	TRBV7-7	14	TRBJ2-5	TRBD1	TGTGCCAGCAGCTTAGTAACAGGGGGAGAGACCCAGTACTTC	CASSLVTGGETQYF
once	TRBV18	14	TRBJ2-3	TRBD1	TGTGCCAGCTCACCGACAGGGCGCACAGATACGCAGTATTTT	CASSPTGRTDTQYF
-	TRBV5-1	17	TRBJ1-1	TRBD1	TGCGCCAGCAGCCGGGGGACAGGAGCTAGGTTGAACACTGAAGCTTTCTTT	CASSRGTGARLNTEAFF
-	TRBV28	15	TRBJ2-3	TRBD2	TGTGCCAGCAGTCCCGGGCGGGAGGGGGCAGATACGCAGTATTTT	CASSPGREGADTQYF
-	TRBV27	10	TRBJ2-7	-	TGTGCCACCGGGAGAAGGGAGCAGTACTTC	CATGRREQYF